Shown below are 27 T cell receptor beta chains from a single sample sequenced in a study of CD4 T cells in relation to SARS-CoV-2 and coronaviruses. Using immunoSEQ multiplex PCR, the repertoire was profiled, and TCRdb retains in-frame clones only, with some absent. The sample lists just over 35,000 clones, approximately 80% occurring once. What these receptors recognize is not known. The specimen was naive CD4+ T cells from PBMCs, cultured in vitro. The sample's subset: naive CD4+ T cells isolated by negative enrichment. These receptors all stem from an adult with COVID-19.

The chain couples TRBV5-6 to TRBJ1-2; 8 positions match TRBD1. Germline V gene lookup returns CDR1 SGHDT and CDR2 YYEEEE. Trimming cost V 0 bases and J 5 bases; bases outside gene matches: 0. The CDR3 sequence is 13 residues long. CDR3 sequence reads: CASSLDRGYGYTF. CDR3 DNA: TGTGCCAGCAGCTTGGACAGGGGGTATGGCTACACCTTC.

This clone was seen a handful of times. The genes are TRBV28 and TRBJ1-1; 9 nucleotides line up with TRBD1. Germline CDR1 reads MDHEN; CDR2 reads SYDVKM. This CDR3 has 15 residues. The V and J ends lost 6 bases and 0 bases, in that order; junction bases with no gene match: 5. The CDR3 coding sequence is TGTGCCAGCAGCAACCGGGACAGGGTGAACACTGAAGCTTTCTTT. The encoded protein is CASSNRDRVNTEAFF. The full variable domain, its missing parts supplied by reference TRBV28 and TRBJ1-1, is DVKVTQSSRYLVKRTGEKVFLECVQDMDHENMFWYRQDPGLGLRLIYFSYDVKMKEKGDIPEGYSVSREKKERFSLILESASTNQTSMYLCASSNRDRVNTEAFFGQGTRLTVV.

V is TRBV9 and J is TRBJ2-3; TRBD2 is a possible D gene (5 bases). This CDR3 spans 16 amino acids. Germline-derived CDR1 and CDR2 are SGDLS and YYNGEE. The V end was cut by 0 bases, the J end by 0 bases, with 11 bases between. The DNA for the CDR3 is TGTGCCAGCAGCGTAGATCCGCGGGTGAGCACAGATACGCAGTATTTT. Protein product: CASSVDPRVSTDTQYF.

V usage is TRBV4-3 and J usage is TRBJ2-7; D is uncertain. Germline CDR1 reads LGHNA; CDR2 reads YSLEER. V was trimmed by 0 bases and J by 3 bases, leaving 6 bases between them. CDR3 length equals 13 residues. The CDR3 spells CASSQESGYEQYF. The CDR3 DNA is TGCGCCAGCAGCCAAGAGTCCGGCTACGAGCAGTACTTC.

V is TRBV28 and J is TRBJ2-1; D is perhaps TRBD2 (6 bases). V lost 6 bases, J lost 2 bases, and 23 bases lay in between. CDR3 size: 18 residues. Germline V gene data show CDR1 as MDHEN and CDR2 as SYDVKM. CDR3 amino acids: CASRADAGTPIAYNEQFF. DNA for the CDR3: TGTGCCAGCAGAGCGGATGCGGGGACCCCCATCGCCTACAATGAGCAGTTCTTC. The full variable domain, rest sourced from reference TRBV28 and TRBJ2-1, is DVKVTQSSRYLVKRTGEKVFLECVQDMDHENMFWYRQDPGLGLRLIYFSYDVKMKEKGDIPEGYSVSREKKERFSLILESASTNQTSMYLCASRADAGTPIAYNEQFFGPGTRLTVL.

This chain joins TRBV28 and TRBJ2-7; perhaps TRBD1 as D (6 bases). The germline V gene encodes CDR1 MDHEN and CDR2 SYDVKM. V lost 6 bases to trimming and J lost 7 bases, with 16 bases between them. The CDR3 length is 13 residues. The CDR3 protein is CASRKTGSREQYF. Written as DNA, the CDR3 is TGTGCCAGCAGAAAAACAGGGTCGAGGGAGCAGTACTTC.

This clone was counted only a few times. The rearrangement links TRBV28 to TRBJ2-7, with D possibly matching TRBD1 (5 bases). From germline, CDR1 is MDHEN and CDR2 SYDVKM. The CDR3 length is 15 residues. The ends were cut back, 6 bases at V and 3 bases at J, with 18 bases in the middle. CDR3 loop: CASSPAGSNVYEQYF. The CDR3 bases are TGTGCCAGCAGCCCGGCAGGGTCGAATGTCTACGAGCAGTACTTC.

This sequence joins TRBV5-4 and TRBJ1-4; 7 nucleotides line up with TRBD1. In germline, CDR1 is SGHNT, CDR2 YYREEE (reference sequence). There are 16 residues in the CDR3. Trimming took 0 bases from V and 9 from J; bases not matched to a gene: 11. The CDR3 DNA is TGTGCCAGCAGCTTGGGAGAGGGGGCTCCCTACAAAAAACTGTTTTTT. Translating it yields CASSLGEGAPYKKLFF.

The gene calls are TRBV10-3 and TRBJ2-7, with 11 bases aligning to TRBD2. This CDR3 has 15 residues. The V segment lost 4 bases and the J segment 0 bases; nucleotides outside the gene matches: 2. The germline V gene encodes CDR1 ENHRY and CDR2 SYGVKD. CDR3 sequence (DNA): TGTGCCATCAGTGGGGGGACTAGCGGCTCCTACGAGCAGTACTTC. Its protein is CAISGGTSGSYEQYF.

The gene calls are TRBV5-1 and TRBJ1-1; no firm D call. The CDR3 spans 15 residues. Trimming shortened V by 4 bases and J by 1 base, and 14 bases separated the two germline ends. The germline CDR1 and CDR2 sequences are SGHRS and YFSETQ. CDR3 sequence: CASSPKFDWNTEAFF. The CDR3 DNA reads TGCGCCAGCAGCCCCAAGTTCGACTGGAACACTGAAGCTTTCTTT.

J is TRBJ2-5 and V is TRBV4-1, with 9 bases fitting TRBD2. V shed 4 bases and J 9 bases; nucleotides not matched to a gene: 3. Germline V CDR1 and CDR2: MGHRA, YSYEKL. The CDR3 extends over 12 amino acids. CDR3 protein: CASSPGLAPQYF. The CDR3 bases are TGCGCCAGCAGCCCGGGACTAGCACCCCAGTACTTC.

The chain links TRBV7-8 to TRBJ2-7, with D perhaps given as TRBD1 or TRBD2 (5 bases each). Germline V CDR1 and CDR2: SGHVS, FQNEAQ. With 3 bases removed from V and 3 bases from J, the gap between germline ends came to 9 bases. This CDR3 comprises 13 residues. The CDR3 DNA reads TGTGCCAGCAGCTTGGGACCGAGCTACGAGCAGTACTTC. Its translation is CASSLGPSYEQYF.

The V and J genes are TRBV6-6 and TRBJ1-6; D may be TRBD1 (6 bases). Trimming removed 5 bases at V and 6 bases at J, with 23 bases between. Germline V gives CDR1 MNHNY, CDR2 SVGAGI (reference sequence). The CDR3 is made up of 18 amino acids. CDR3 loop: CASSRLGGRRPFNSPLHF. In DNA, the CDR3 is TGTGCCAGCAGTCGTTTGGGGGGGCGCAGGCCCTTTAATTCACCCCTCCACTTT.

The chain couples TRBV15 to TRBJ2-7; D is uncertain. This CDR3 comprises 13 residues. V lost 6 bases to trimming and J lost 3 bases, with 12 bases between them. Germline V gene data show CDR1 as LNHNV and CDR2 as YYDKDF (reference sequence). The DNA of the CDR3 is TGTGCCACCAGTTCACGAACCAACTACGAGCAGTACTTC. This gives the protein CATSSRTNYEQYF.

In its sample, this clone was seen a few times. The V and J genes are TRBV3-1 (or the pseudogene TRBV3-2) and TRBJ1-2; the D is unclear. V lost 5 bases and J 8 bases, leaving 9 bases between the germline ends. CDR1 and CDR2 (germline): LGHDT, YNNKEL (reference sequence). The CDR3 covers 11 residues. CDR3 coding DNA: TGTGCCAGCAGCTCCAACGTCGGCTACACCTTC. Amino acid sequence: CASSSNVGYTF.

This clone was observed once. The chain uses TRBV10-3 and TRBJ2-7, with D unresolved. The CDR3 sequence is 17 residues long. CDR1 ENHRY and CDR2 SYGVKD come from the germline V gene. Trimming left V 0 bases short and J 2 bases short, with 17 bases between. CDR3 bases: TGTGCCATCAGTGAGTCGATGATCTTTCGACCGACCTACGAGCAGTACTTC. Protein product: CAISESMIFRPTYEQYF.

J is TRBJ2-7 and V is TRBV28; 8 bases align to TRBD1. Per germline, CDR1 MDHEN and CDR2 SYDVKM. The CDR3 contains 14 residues. V trimming: 6 bases; J trimming: 0 bases; junction bases outside the gene matches: 4. Written as DNA, the CDR3 is TGTGCCAGCAGCCGGGACAGGATCTCCTACGAGCAGTACTTC. As protein: CASSRDRISYEQYF. Variable domain in full (rest from reference TRBV28 and TRBJ2-7): DVKVTQSSRYLVKRTGEKVFLECVQDMDHENMFWYRQDPGLGLRLIYFSYDVKMKEKGDIPEGYSVSREKKERFSLILESASTNQTSMYLCASSRDRISYEQYFGPGTRLTVT.

V and J are TRBV5-5 and TRBJ1-1; D remains unclear. CDR1 and CDR2 from the germline V gene are SGHKS and YYEKEE (reference sequence). This CDR3 is built from 13 residues. Trimming removed 7 bases from V and 1 base from J, with 11 bases in between. The DNA for the CDR3 is TGTGCCAGCTTATGGCGAGGGAACACTGAAGCTTTCTTT. It encodes CASLWRGNTEAFF.

This clone was seen more than once but under ten times. V is TRBV28 and J is TRBJ2-2; the D gene could be TRBD1 or TRBD2 (5 bases each). V gave up 6 bases and J gave up 7 bases, with 12 bases separating them. CDR1 is MDHEN, CDR2 SYDVKM, per germline. The CDR3 contains 13 residues. CDR3 protein: CASRSGTVGELFF. CDR3 bases: TGTGCCAGCAGGTCCGGGACGGTCGGGGAGCTGTTTTTT.

The V and J genes are TRBV18 and TRBJ2-7; D is possibly TRBD1 (7 bases). The CDR3 is 15 residues long. Germline V CDR1 and CDR2: KGHSH, LQKENI. V dropped 6 bases and J dropped 1 base, with 16 bases sitting between them. The CDR3 protein is CASSGGTDASYEQYF. The CDR3 nucleotides are TGTGCCAGCTCCGGAGGGACAGACGCTTCCTACGAGCAGTACTTC. Looking up the rest from reference TRBV18 and TRBJ2-7 gives the full variable domain: NAGVMQNPRHLVRRRGQEARLRCSPMKGHSHVYWYRQLPEEGLKFMVYLQKENIIDESGMPKERFSAEFPKEGPSILRIQQVVRGDSAAYFCASSGGTDASYEQYFGPGTRLTVT.

This chain links TRBV11-1 with TRBJ1-4; possibly TRBD1 for D (5 bases). The length of the CDR3 is 13 residues. V lost 0 bases to trimming and J lost 8 bases, with 7 bases between them. Germline V gene sequence: CDR1 SGHAT, CDR2 FQDESV (reference sequence). The CDR3 DNA is TGTGCCAGCAGCTTAGCGTCAGGGGAAAAACTGTTTTTT. Its protein product is CASSLASGEKLFF.

The chain combines TRBV18 with TRBJ2-2; 11 nucleotides match TRBD2. CDR3 length equals 16 residues. CDR1 and CDR2 from the germline V gene are KGHSH and LQKENI. The trim removed 5 bases at V and 6 bases at J, leaving 8 bases unmatched. The CDR3 DNA is TGTGCCAGCTCAACGATTAGCGGGAGGGCCTCCGGGGAGCTGTTTTTT. Protein sequence: CASSTISGRASGELFF.

V usage is TRBV2 and J usage is TRBJ1-2, with D unresolved. CDR1 SNHLY and CDR2 FYNNEI come from the germline V gene. Trimming left V 4 bases short and J 1 base short, with 7 bases between. The CDR3 is made up of 13 amino acids. CDR3 residues: CASSGPGNYGYTF. CDR3 nucleotide sequence: TGTGCCAGCAGTGGTCCCGGTAACTATGGCTACACCTTC.

The chain couples TRBV7-9 to TRBJ2-1; D is tentatively TRBD1 or TRBD2 (5 bases each). Trimming removed 1 base from V and 0 bases from J, with 13 bases in between. This CDR3 region has 17 residues. Germline CDR1 reads SEHNR; CDR2 reads FQNEAQ (reference sequence). The CDR3: CASSLGGPRSSYNEQFF. In nucleotides, the CDR3 is TGTGCCAGCAGCTTAGGGGGACCGCGGAGCTCCTACAATGAGCAGTTCTTC.

The chain carries TRBV7-8 and TRBJ2-2; TRBD2 matches at 9 bases. The CDR3 runs to 16 residues. The germline CDR1 and CDR2 sequences are SGHVS and FQNEAQ. Germline trimming cut 2 bases from V and 4 bases from J; bases unmatched to any gene: 5. Here the CDR3 DNA reads TGTGCCAGCAGCTTAAAGGGCGGGAGGGGCACCGGGGAGCTGTTTTTT. Protein product: CASSLKGGRGTGELFF.

The chain couples TRBV7-9 to TRBJ2-7; D possibly matches TRBD1 or TRBD2 (5 bases each). Trimming removed 3 bases at V and 2 bases at J, with 14 bases between. The V gene's germline CDR1 is SEHNR and CDR2 FQNEAQ (reference sequence). There are 15 residues in the CDR3. The CDR3 bases are TGTGCCAGCAGCTTGGTCGAGGGGCAACCCTACGAGCAGTACTTC. Its translation is CASSLVEGQPYEQYF.

V gene TRBV3-1 (or the pseudogene TRBV3-2) combines with J gene TRBJ2-7, with D hard to call. Germline V gives CDR1 LGHDT, CDR2 YNNKEL (reference sequence). V lost 1 base and J lost 5, with 3 bases in between. The length of the CDR3 is 11 residues. Here the CDR3 DNA reads TGTGCCAGCAGCCAAGTAAACGAGCAGTACTTC. As protein: CASSQVNEQYF.